This T cell receptor beta chain stems from a study of cytomegalovirus exposure and HLA in healthy donors. Study-level findings and limits: In a later analysis, TCR beta V- and J-gene trimming was associated with a missense DCLRE1C variant. A later analysis appeared to link common viral pathogens to several of the most significant clusters. The authors considered a cluster of highly shared sequence variants likely to be a sequencing artifact.

Use of 60 Vbeta and 13 Jbeta primers characterized the PCR. Using immunoSEQ multiplex PCR, the repertoire was profiled, and TCRdb retains in-frame clones only, with some absent. Among 150,000 to 200,000 clones listed, roughly 84% were seen once. Every donor was a healthy person donating bone marrow. On this clone itself: Its antigen is undetermined.

Germline V gene data show CDR1 as LNHDA and CDR2 as SQIVND (reference sequence). Trimming stripped 2 bases from V and 2 bases from J, with 9 bases between. The CDR3 is made up of 14 amino acids. The sequence was collected from a man between 45 and 60 years old in good health and CMV-seropositive. The chain has TRBV19 and TRBJ1-2, with D hard to call. The sequenced sample was PBMCs. CDR3 coding DNA: TGTGCCAGTAGTATATCAACAGAGAACTATGGCTACACCTTC. Amino acid sequence: CASSISTENYGYTF. The whole variable domain, remainder taken from reference TRBV19 and TRBJ1-2, is DGGITQSPKYLFRKEGQNVTLSCEQNLNHDAMYWYRQDPGQGLRLIYYSQIVNDFQKGDIAEGYSVSREKKESFPLTVTSAQKNPTAFYLCASSISTENYGYTFGSGTRLTVV.